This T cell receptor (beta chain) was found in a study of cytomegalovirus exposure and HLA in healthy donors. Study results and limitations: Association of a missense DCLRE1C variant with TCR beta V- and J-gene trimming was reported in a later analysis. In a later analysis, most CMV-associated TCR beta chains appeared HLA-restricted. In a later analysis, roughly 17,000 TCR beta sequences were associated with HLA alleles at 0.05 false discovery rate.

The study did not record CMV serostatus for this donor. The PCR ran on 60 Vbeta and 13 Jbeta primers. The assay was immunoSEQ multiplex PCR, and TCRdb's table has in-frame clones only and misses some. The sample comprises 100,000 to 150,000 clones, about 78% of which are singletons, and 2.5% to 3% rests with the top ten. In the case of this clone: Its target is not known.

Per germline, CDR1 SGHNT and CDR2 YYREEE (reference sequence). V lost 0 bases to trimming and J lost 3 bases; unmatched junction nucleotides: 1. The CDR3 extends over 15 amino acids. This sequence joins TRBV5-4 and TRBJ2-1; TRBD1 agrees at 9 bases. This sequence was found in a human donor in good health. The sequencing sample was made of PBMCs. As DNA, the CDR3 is TGTGCCAGCAGCTTGGGGGGACAGGGCTACAATGAGCAGTTCTTC. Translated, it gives CASSLGGQGYNEQFF.